The clone carrying this T cell receptor (beta chain) was recorded a few times. This record comes from a study of blood T cell repertoires in COVID-19. Across the whole study: The origin of the acute and convalescent COVID-19 samples was the United States, Italy and Spain.

This CDR3 has 15 amino acids. With 5 bases clipped from V and 3 bases from J, the junction kept 7 bases outside the gene matches. The germline V gene has CDR1 SGHAT and CDR2 FQNNGV. Donors in Cohort 3 counted as recovered after two negative PCRs, clearance, or symptom resolution. The repertoire was sequenced with immunoSEQ multiplex PCR; TCRdb's copy has only in-frame clones and lacks some. The sample has approximately 210,000 clones; over 65% are singletons. The receptor's source is a woman aged 55 to 70 who had recovered from COVID-19. J is TRBJ2-3 and V is TRBV11-2; 8 bases are a match to TRBD2. The sequencing input was PBMCs or T cells enriched from blood (not recorded which). CDR3 DNA sequence: TGTGCCAGCAGCAGAGTAGCGGGACCAACAGATACGCAGTATTTT. Protein product: CASSRVAGPTDTQYF.